The sequence of this T cell receptor (beta chain) was determined in a study of cytomegalovirus exposure and HLA in healthy donors. PCR involved 60 Vbeta and 13 Jbeta primers. The assay was immunoSEQ multiplex PCR, and TCRdb's table has in-frame clones only and misses some. The sample has 120,000 or so clones. Germline V gene lookup returns CDR1 KGHSH and CDR2 LQKENI. The V end lost 4 bases, the J end lost 8 bases, and 14 bases lay between the germline ends. The CDR3 has 13 residues. V and J are TRBV18 and TRBJ1-1, with D possibly being TRBD1 (6 bases). Sequences were obtained from PBMCs. This TCR derives from a man younger than 35 in good health and CMV-seronegative. Here the CDR3 reads CASSLSRGGEAFF. The CDR3 nucleotides are TGTGCCAGCTCACTCTCGAGGGGGGGAGAAGCTTTCTTT.